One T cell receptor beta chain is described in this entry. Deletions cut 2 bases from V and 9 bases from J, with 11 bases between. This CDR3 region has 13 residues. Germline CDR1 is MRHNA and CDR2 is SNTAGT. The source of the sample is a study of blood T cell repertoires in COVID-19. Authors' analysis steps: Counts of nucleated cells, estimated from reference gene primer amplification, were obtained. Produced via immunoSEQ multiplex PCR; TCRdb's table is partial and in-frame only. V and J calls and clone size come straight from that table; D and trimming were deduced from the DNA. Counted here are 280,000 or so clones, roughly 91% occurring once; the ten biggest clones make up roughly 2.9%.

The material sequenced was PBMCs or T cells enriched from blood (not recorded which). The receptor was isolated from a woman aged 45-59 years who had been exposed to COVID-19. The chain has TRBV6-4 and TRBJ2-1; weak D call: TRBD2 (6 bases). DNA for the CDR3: TGTGCCAGCAGTGACGGACTACAGGTTGAGCAGTTCTTC. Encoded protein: CASSDGLQVEQFF.